This T cell receptor (beta chain) is drawn from a study of CD8 T cells in Susac syndrome. The CD8+ and CD4+ T cells were negatively isolated, with the TEMRA cells enriched by FACS. Reverse transcription of roughly 0.45 to 1 ug RNA was performed with random hexamers. TCRdb re-called the immunoSEQ multiplex PCR reads through MiXCR, storing one row per CDR3 protein. The sample holds about 250,000 distinct CDR3 sequences; 93% are singletons and the top ten take 0.065% to 0.075%. The CDR3 runs to 12 residues. Trimming pared 5 bases from V and 5 bases from J, leaving 10 bases between. Per germline, CDR1 SGHTA and CDR2 FQGNSA.

The clonotype was recovered from a human donor with multiple sclerosis. The sequenced sample consisted of CD4+ T cells from PBMCs. This rearrangement joins TRBV7-2 to TRBJ2-7, with no clear D. The CDR3 nucleotides read TGTGCCAGCAGCCCTCACCGGGACGAGCAGTACTTC. Amino acids: CASSPHRDEQYF.